These 20 T cell receptor beta chains were all obtained from the same sample, sequenced in a study of shared clonotypes between healthy human individuals. Libraries were prepared by immunoSEQ multiplex PCR; TCRdb keeps only in-frame clonotypes and omits some of them. The sample has fewer than 600,000 clones, 79% seen once. The sequenced material came from PBMCs. These receptors came from a woman aged 40 to 49 in good health. Some clones in this sample may be carry-over from other donors' samples.

This rearrangement joins TRBV29-1 to TRBJ2-1, with TRBD2 matching 12 bases. V lost 5 bases to trimming and J lost 9 bases; unmatched junction nucleotides: 8. CDR3 length equals 14 residues. Germline V lookup: CDR1 SQVTM, CDR2 ANQGSEA. In nucleotides, the CDR3 is TGCAGCGTTTCTAGCGGGAGGGCCCCAGCTGAGCAGTTCTTC. This encodes CSVSSGRAPAEQFF.

J is TRBJ2-3 and V is TRBV7-2, with 7 bases fitting TRBD2. The CDR3 runs 15 residues. The germline gives CDR1 SGHTA, CDR2 FQGNSA. Germline trimming cut 7 bases from V and 0 bases from J; bases unmatched to any gene: 7. CDR3 in amino acids: CASTDGGESTDTQYF. The DNA for the CDR3 is TGTGCCAGCACCGATGGGGGGGAGAGCACAGATACGCAGTATTTT. The full variable domain, its missing parts supplied by reference TRBV7-2 and TRBJ2-3, is GAGVSQSPSNKVTEKGKDVELRCDPISGHTALYWYRQSLGQGLEFLIYFQGNSAPDKSGLPSDRFSAERTGGSVSTLTIQRTQQEDSAVYLCASTDGGESTDTQYFGPGTRLTVL.

The rearrangement joins TRBV19 to TRBJ2-1; D is possibly TRBD2 (6 bases). V shed 5 bases and J shed 4 bases, with 9 bases lying between them. The length of the CDR3 is 13 residues. Germline V CDR1 and CDR2: LNHDA, SQIVND (reference sequence). The CDR3 region has the DNA TGTGCCAGTAGTTGGGCGGGGTACAATGAGCAGTTCTTC. This translates into CASSWAGYNEQFF. Full variable domain (rest looked up from reference TRBV19 and TRBJ2-1): DGGITQSPKYLFRKEGQNVTLSCEQNLNHDAMYWYRQDPGQGLRLIYYSQIVNDFQKGDIAEGYSVSREKKESFPLTVTSAQKNPTAFYLCASSWAGYNEQFFGPGTRLTVL.

The chain carries TRBV5-4 and TRBJ2-1; 7 bases are shared with TRBD2. The length of the CDR3 is 15 residues. The V and J ends lost 0 bases and 3 bases, in that order; junction bases with no gene match: 3. CDR1 is SGHNT, CDR2 YYREEE, per germline (reference sequence). The CDR3 sequence: CASSLDLAVYNEQFF. CDR3 in DNA: TGTGCCAGCAGCTTGGATCTAGCGGTCTACAATGAGCAGTTCTTC.

The V call is TRBV18, the J call TRBJ1-2; the match to TRBD1 covers 7 bases. The CDR3 extends over 15 amino acids. With V trimmed by 3 bases and J by 5 bases, 9 bases remained unmatched. From germline, CDR1 is KGHSH and CDR2 LQKENI. DNA of the CDR3: TGTGCCAGCTCACCCCGGACCGGGACAGAGTATGGCTACACCTTC. Amino acid sequence: CASSPRTGTEYGYTF.

The rearrangement links TRBV2 to TRBJ2-7, with 7 nucleotides matching TRBD2. CDR3 length: 12 residues. J was trimmed by 0 bases and V by 10 bases; bases with no gene match: 3. Per the germline V gene, CDR1 is SNHLY and CDR2 is FYNNEI. CDR3 sequence reads: CATTGGSYEQYF. The CDR3 nucleotides are TGTGCCACCACGGGGGGCTCCTACGAGCAGTACTTC.

V usage is TRBV29-1 and J usage is TRBJ2-3, with D maybe TRBD2 (5 bases). Germline CDR1 and CDR2: SQVTM and ANQGSEA. The V and J ends lost 7 bases and 4 bases respectively, with 15 bases between them. CDR3 size: 13 residues. CDR3 region: CSASSGFADTQYF. CDR3 DNA sequence: TGCAGCGCCTCCTCGGGGTTTGCAGATACGCAGTATTTT.

This chain links TRBV5-1 with TRBJ2-5, with TRBD1 identical over 10 bases. CDR1 and CDR2 (germline): SGHRS, YFSETQ. This CDR3 contains 16 residues. The junction had 16 bases not matched to a gene; V was cut back by 3 bases and J by 11 bases. The CDR3, as DNA: TGCGCCAGCAGCTCGGGCGGCGGGACAGGGGTCTGGGAGCAGTACTTC. As protein: CASSSGGGTGVWEQYF.

The CDR3 DNA follows: TGTGCCAGCAGTCAAGACGGACGGCCCTATGGCTACACCTTC. Residues: CASSQDGRPYGYTF. This chain links TRBV28 with TRBJ1-2; unclear D gene. Germline values: CDR1 MDHEN, CDR2 SYDVKM. The CDR3 contains 14 residues. Trimming took off 5 bases at V and 4 bases at J, with 14 bases between the two ends.

CDR3 protein: CASGRGPSGETQYF. CDR3 in DNA: TGTGCCAGCGGTAGGGGGCCTAGCGGAGAGACCCAGTACTTC. This chain uses TRBV7-2 with TRBJ2-5, with D perhaps matching TRBD1 or TRBD2 (7 bases each). Per the germline V gene, CDR1 is SGHTA and CDR2 is FQGNSA. Deletions cut 8 bases from V and 4 bases from J, with 17 bases between. The CDR3 extends over 14 amino acids.

V usage is TRBV20-1 and J usage is TRBJ1-2, with D possibly being TRBD1 (6 bases). The germline CDR1 and CDR2 sequences are DFQATT and SNEGSKA (reference sequence). The CDR3 extends over 11 amino acids. The germline V and J ends were trimmed by 8 bases and 3 bases, with 10 bases remaining between them. The CDR3: CSSGAHYGYTF. For the CDR3, the DNA is TGCAGTTCAGGGGCCCACTATGGCTACACCTTC.

In its sample, this clone was seen a few times. A far larger clone is a single base away, which makes a read error likely. The same CDR3 is also encoded by other DNA sequences in this sample. This chain joins TRBV4-3 and TRBJ1-1; D unclear. The CDR3 has 15 amino acids. The germline gives CDR1 LGHNA, CDR2 YSLEER. Deletions cut 1 base from V and 1 base from J, with 10 bases between. DNA of the CDR3: TGCGCCAGCAGCCAAGGGAGGCAGGAGAACACTGAAGCTTTCTTT. This encodes CASSQGRQENTEAFF.

This chain joins TRBV28 and TRBJ1-2; D unclear. Trimming shortened V by 3 bases and J by 6 bases, and 11 bases separated the two germline ends. Germline V gene data show CDR1 as MDHEN and CDR2 as SYDVKM. The CDR3 is 13 residues long. CDR3 region: CASSFFTDDGYTF. The CDR3 bases are TGTGCCAGCAGTTTTTTTACAGACGATGGCTACACCTTC.

In its sample, this clone was seen many times. The chain links TRBV5-6 to TRBJ1-2, with 9 bases matching TRBD1. The CDR3 extends over 15 amino acids. CDR1 and CDR2 (germline): SGHDT, YYEEEE. V lost 4 bases and J lost 4; bases outside the gene matches: 8. CDR3 nucleotides: TGTGCCAGCAGCCCGATCCCGACAGGGGGCTATGGCTACACCTTC. As protein: CASSPIPTGGYGYTF.

The V and J genes are TRBV6-5 and TRBJ2-1; 8 bases agree with TRBD2. The J segment lost 4 bases and the V segment lost 6 bases, leaving 8 bases of the junction unmatched. The CDR3 totals 15 residues. Germline loops: CDR1 MNHEY, CDR2 SVGAGI. CDR3 in amino acids: CASSPLAGLYNEQFF. The CDR3 DNA follows: TGTGCCAGCAGCCCCTTAGCGGGACTTTACAATGAGCAGTTCTTC.

The chain has TRBV18 and TRBJ2-7; a possible D gene is TRBD1 (6 bases). Germline CDR1 and CDR2: KGHSH and LQKENI. The CDR3 runs 14 residues. V was shortened by 0 bases and J by 6 bases, with 12 bases between the two germline ends. The CDR3: CASSPPTGLFEQYF. As DNA, the CDR3 is TGTGCCAGCTCACCACCGACAGGTCTCTTCGAGCAGTACTTC.

The genes are TRBV10-3 and TRBJ2-2; D unresolved. Germline V lookup: CDR1 ENHRY, CDR2 SYGVKD. Trimming pared 6 bases from V and 6 bases from J, leaving 11 bases between. The CDR3 loop spans 13 amino acids. CDR3 region: CAIREEDSGELFF. In nucleotides, the CDR3 is TGTGCCATCAGGGAAGAAGACTCCGGGGAGCTGTTTTTT.

V gene TRBV2 combines with J gene TRBJ1-2, with D perhaps TRBD1 (6 bases). V shed 1 base and J shed 5 bases, with 14 bases lying between them. This CDR3 has 15 amino acids. Germline V CDR1 and CDR2: SNHLY, FYNNEI. The CDR3 spells CASSEEAGQGYGYTF. The CDR3 DNA reads TGTGCCAGCAGTGAAGAGGCGGGGCAGGGGTATGGCTACACCTTC.

The chain uses TRBV7-9 and TRBJ1-3; no reliable D call. CDR1 is SEHNR, CDR2 FQNEAQ, per germline (reference sequence). Trimming took 5 bases from V and 0 from J, leaving 8 bases between them. CDR3 size: 14 residues. The CDR3 nucleotides are TGTGCCAGCAGCGCGCAGTACTCTGGAAACACCATATATTTT. Protein product: CASSAQYSGNTIYF.

The genes are TRBV5-5 and TRBJ2-7; 9 bases line up with TRBD2. The ends lost 0 bases at V and 0 bases at J; junction bases unmatched: 10. The CDR3 is 18 amino acids. Germline V lookup: CDR1 SGHKS, CDR2 YYEKEE (reference sequence). The CDR3 DNA is TGTGCCAGCAGCTTGGATAGAAGCGGGAGGCCTCTCTCCTACGAGCAGTACTTC. Protein sequence: CASSLDRSGRPLSYEQYF.